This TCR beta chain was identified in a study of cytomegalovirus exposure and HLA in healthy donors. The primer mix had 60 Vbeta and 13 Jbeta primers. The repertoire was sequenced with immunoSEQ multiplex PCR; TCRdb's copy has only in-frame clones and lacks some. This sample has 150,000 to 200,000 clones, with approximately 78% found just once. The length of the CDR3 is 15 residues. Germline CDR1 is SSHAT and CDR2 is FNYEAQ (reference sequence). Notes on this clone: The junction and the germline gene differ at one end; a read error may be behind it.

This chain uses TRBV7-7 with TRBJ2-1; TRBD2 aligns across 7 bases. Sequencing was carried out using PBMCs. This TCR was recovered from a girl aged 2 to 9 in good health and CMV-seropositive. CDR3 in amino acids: CASSPSSGNYNEQFF. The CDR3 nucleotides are TGTGCTAGCAGCCCCTCTAGCGGAAACTACAATGAGCAGTTCTTC. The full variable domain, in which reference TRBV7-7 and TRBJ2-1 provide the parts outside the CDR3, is GAGVSQSPRYKVTKRGQDVTLRCDPISSHATLYWYQQALGQGPEFLTYFNYEAQPDKSGLPSDRFSAERPEGSISTLTIQRTEQRDSAMYRCASSPSSGNYNEQFFGPGTRLTVL.